The entry below describes one T cell receptor beta chain. The CDR3 is 13 amino acids. Per the germline V gene, CDR1 is SQVTM and CDR2 is ANQGSEA. This entry comes from a study of CD8+ T cells in alopecia areata. Treatment: oral pan-JAK inhibitor, 5-10 mg twice daily. Sequencing templates came from extracted RNA that was reverse transcribed into cDNA. This table comes from immunoSEQ multiplex PCR, and its TCRdb copy is limited to in-frame clones, with some not included. The sample includes 150,000 to 200,000 clones, roughly 60% of them seen just once. The chain carries TRBV29-1 and TRBJ1-1; 7 bases line up with TRBD1. The source material was CD4+ T cells sorted from blood, sampled at week 24, from a patient treated with tofacitinib. The sequence came from a human donor with alopecia areata. Written as DNA, the CDR3 is TGCAGTGGGGTGGGATCAGGGGGCACTGAAGCTTTCTTT. Translated, it gives CSGVGSGGTEAFF.